The 17 T cell receptor beta chains below come from one sample, sequenced in a study of shared clonotypes between healthy human individuals. The protocol was immunoSEQ multiplex PCR, while the TCRdb copy is restricted to in-frame clones and leaves out a portion. The data show about half a million clones, more than 65% seen once. Sample: PBMCs. The receptors come from a woman aged 40 to 50 in good health. Some clones in this sample may be carry-over from other donors' samples.

V gene TRBV18 combines with J gene TRBJ2-5; unclear D gene. V was clipped by 2 bases and J by 4 bases, with 11 bases between them. CDR3 length equals 14 residues. Per the germline V gene, CDR1 is KGHSH and CDR2 is LQKENI. In nucleotides, the CDR3 is TGTGCCAGCTCACCAATGGGGTTCGCAGAGACCCAGTACTTC. This sequence encodes CASSPMGFAETQYF.

The chain recombines TRBV28 with TRBJ1-5; TRBD1 matches at 8 bases. The CDR3 contains 15 residues. V lost 5 bases and J lost 4; bases outside the gene matches: 7. Germline CDR1 reads MDHEN; CDR2 reads SYDVKM. CDR3 nucleotide sequence: TGTGCCAGCAGTCCACCCGGACAGGGAAATCAGCCCCAGCATTTT. Protein product: CASSPPGQGNQPQHF.

The rearrangement links TRBV30 to TRBJ1-5, with TRBD1 matching 11 bases. The length of the CDR3 is 18 residues. V shed 3 bases, J shed 0 bases, and the junction held 10 bases outside the gene matches. CDR1 and CDR2 (germline): GTSNPN, SVGIG (reference sequence). CDR3 nucleotides: TGTGCCTGGAGCGCCGGGACAGGGGGTTCACATAGCAATCAGCCCCAGCATTTT. This gives the protein CAWSAGTGGSHSNQPQHF.

The chain combines TRBV6-1 with TRBJ1-4; TRBD1 might be the D (6 bases). This CDR3 is 14 amino acids long. Trimming pared 7 bases from V and 8 bases from J, leaving 17 bases between. CDR1 is MNHNS and CDR2 is SASEGT in the germline V gene. CDR3 bases: TGTGCCAGCACCCTTTACGGGGGGCGCGAAAAACTGTTTTTT. Translation: CASTLYGGREKLFF.

The chain combines TRBV18 with TRBJ2-2, with 8 nucleotides matching TRBD2. From germline, CDR1 is KGHSH and CDR2 LQKENI. Trimming cost V 8 bases and J 0 bases; bases outside gene matches: 8. The length of the CDR3 is 16 residues. CDR3 in amino acids: CASLTLAGSNTGELFF. The CDR3 DNA is TGTGCCAGCCTCACTCTAGCGGGTTCGAACACCGGGGAGCTGTTTTTT.

Written as DNA, the CDR3 is TGTGCCTGGAGGGAGGGACTAGCGGGAGGGACAGATACGCAGTATTTT. It codes for CAWREGLAGGTDTQYF. The rearrangement uses TRBV30 and TRBJ2-3; 16 positions agree with TRBD2. This CDR3 has 16 residues. Per germline, CDR1 GTSNPN and CDR2 SVGIG (reference sequence). V gave up 3 bases and J gave up 3 bases; unmatched junction bases: 3.

Concerning this clone itself: This sample includes further DNA sequences coding for the same CDR3. The CDR3 is CAISAGTGSSYEQYF. CDR3 DNA sequence: TGTGCCATCAGTGCCGGGACAGGGAGCTCCTACGAGCAGTACTTC. The gene calls are TRBV10-3 and TRBJ2-7; 9 bases line up with TRBD1. The CDR3 extends over 15 amino acids. In germline, CDR1 is ENHRY, CDR2 SYGVKD. With 4 bases clipped from V and 0 bases from J, the junction kept 4 bases outside the gene matches.

This sequence joins TRBV30 and TRBJ2-2; 8 positions agree with TRBD2. Trimming removed 0 bases from V and 3 bases from J; junction bases left unmatched: 3. Germline lookup yields CDR1 GTSNPN and CDR2 SVGIG (reference sequence). This CDR3 is built from 15 residues. CDR3 DNA sequence: TGTGCCTGGAGTGTAGCGGGAGAGGACACCGGGGAGCTGTTTTTT. It translates to CAWSVAGEDTGELFF.

On this clone itself: Other DNA sequences within the sample encode an identical CDR3. The chain is built from TRBV9 and TRBJ2-3; D uncertain. CDR3 length equals 14 residues. V dropped 2 bases and J dropped 0 bases, with 7 bases sitting between them. The germline V gene has CDR1 SGDLS and CDR2 YYNGEE. The CDR3 here is CASSVSPSTDTQYF. The CDR3 DNA reads as TGTGCCAGCAGCGTTTCCCCCAGCACAGATACGCAGTATTTT. Full variable domain (missing parts from reference TRBV9 and TRBJ2-3): DSGVTQTPKHLITATGQRVTLRCSPRSGDLSVYWYQQSLDQGLQFLIQYYNGEERAKGNILERFSAQQFPDLHSELNLSSLELGDSALYFCASSVSPSTDTQYFGPGTRLTVL.

V gene TRBV9 combines with J gene TRBJ2-3; D is uncertain. The germline gives CDR1 SGDLS, CDR2 YYNGEE. V lost 4 bases to trimming and J lost 5 bases, with 8 bases between them. This CDR3 has 12 amino acids. CDR3 coding DNA: TGTGCCAGCAGCCCAGAAATAGATACGCAGTATTTT. This encodes CASSPEIDTQYF.

This clone was counted a single time. The CDR3 protein is CSASVLAEQYF. CDR3 bases: TGCAGTGCTAGTGTACTTGCCGAGCAGTACTTC. The V gene is TRBV20-1, the J gene TRBJ2-7, with unresolved D. This CDR3 has 11 residues. Trimming took off 3 bases at V and 6 bases at J, with 9 bases between the two ends. The germline gives CDR1 DFQATT, CDR2 SNEGSKA (reference sequence).

The rearrangement joins TRBV6-1 to TRBJ2-7, with 10 bases that match TRBD2. CDR1 MNHNS and CDR2 SASEGT come from the germline V gene. J lost 0 bases, V lost 3 bases, and 5 bases had no gene match. The CDR3 contains 16 residues. This CDR3 reads CASSEGTSGVSYEQYF. In nucleotides, the CDR3 is TGTGCCAGCAGTGAGGGAACTAGCGGGGTCTCCTACGAGCAGTACTTC.

This sequence joins TRBV18 and TRBJ2-1, with 9 bases that match TRBD2. Per germline, CDR1 KGHSH and CDR2 LQKENI. J was trimmed by 9 bases and V by 4 bases; bases with no gene match: 1. The CDR3 is 12 amino acids. CDR3 amino acids: CASSQLAGEQFF. DNA for the CDR3: TGTGCCAGCTCACAACTAGCGGGTGAGCAGTTCTTC.

This rearrangement joins TRBV30 to TRBJ2-5, with 11 bases fitting TRBD1. This CDR3 is 13 amino acids long. Losses at the gene ends were 7 bases for V and 5 bases for J; bases not matched to a gene: 6. Looked up from germline, CDR1 is GTSNPN and CDR2 is SVGIG (reference sequence). The CDR3 here is CALGTGGYETQYF. DNA for the CDR3: TGTGCCTTGGGGACAGGGGGATATGAGACCCAGTACTTC.

The chain joins TRBV18 to TRBJ2-1; 7 nucleotides agree with TRBD1. The V gene end was trimmed by 2 bases and the J gene end by 10 bases; junction bases not matched to a gene: 8. The CDR3 spans 14 residues. Germline V CDR1 and CDR2: KGHSH, LQKENI. Written as DNA, the CDR3 is TGTGCCAGCTCACCAAGAATCACAGGGGTGGAGCAGTTCTTC. Protein product: CASSPRITGVEQFF. Using reference TRBV18 and TRBJ2-1 for the parts outside the CDR3, the full variable domain is NAGVMQNPRHLVRRRGQEARLRCSPMKGHSHVYWYRQLPEEGLKFMVYLQKENIIDESGMPKERFSAEFPKEGPSILRIQQVVRGDSAAYFCASSPRITGVEQFFGPGTRLTVL.

A note on this clone: This sample also contains other DNA sequences that code for the same CDR3. The genes are TRBV5-8 and TRBJ2-1; D call uncertain. The CDR3 length is 12 residues. Trimming pared 1 base from V and 7 bases from J, leaving 6 bases between. Germline CDR1 reads SGHTS; CDR2 reads YDEGEE. CDR3 sequence: CASSLLGNEQFF. CDR3 nucleotide sequence: TGTGCCAGCAGCTTGTTGGGTAATGAGCAGTTCTTC.

The rearrangement uses TRBV10-2 and TRBJ1-2; D might be TRBD1 (5 bases). The ends were cut back, 5 bases at V and 2 bases at J, with 12 bases in the middle. Germline CDR1 and CDR2: WSHSY and SAAADI. The CDR3 sequence is 14 residues long. This CDR3 is CASSWDAANYGYTF. The CDR3 DNA is TGCGCCAGCAGTTGGGACGCCGCGAACTATGGCTACACCTTC.